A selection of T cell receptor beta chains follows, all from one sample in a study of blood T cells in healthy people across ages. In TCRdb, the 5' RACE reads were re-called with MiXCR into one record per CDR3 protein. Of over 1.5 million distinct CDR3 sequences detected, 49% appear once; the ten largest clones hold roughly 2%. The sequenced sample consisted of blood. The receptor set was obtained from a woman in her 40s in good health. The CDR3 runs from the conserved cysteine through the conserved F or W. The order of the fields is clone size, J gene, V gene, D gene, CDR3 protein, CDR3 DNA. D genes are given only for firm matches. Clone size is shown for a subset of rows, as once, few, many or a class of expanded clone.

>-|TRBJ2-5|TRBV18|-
CASSPPASQETQYF
TGTGCCAGCTCACCACCGGCTAGCCAAGAGACCCAGTACTTC
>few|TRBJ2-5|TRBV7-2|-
CASSSFPSETQYF
TGTGCCAGCAGCTCTTTCCCCTCAGAGACCCAGTACTTC
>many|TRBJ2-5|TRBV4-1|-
CASSQRPLEETQYF
TGCGCCAGCAGCCAACGACCACTTGAAGAGACCCAGTACTTC
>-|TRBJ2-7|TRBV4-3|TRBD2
CASSRSGGFYEQYF
TGCGCCAGCAGCCGCAGCGGGGGCTTTTACGAGCAGTACTTC
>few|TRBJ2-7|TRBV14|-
CASSQDRNSYEQYF
TGTGCCAGCAGCCAAGATAGAAACAGCTACGAGCAGTACTTC
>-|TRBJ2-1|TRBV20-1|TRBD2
CSARPLAATYNEQFF
TGCAGTGCTCGCCCACTAGCGGCGACCTACAATGAGCAGTTCTTC
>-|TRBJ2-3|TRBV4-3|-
CASSQDNQGWNTDTQYF
TGCGCCAGCAGCCAAGATAATCAGGGGTGGAACACAGATACGCAGTATTTT
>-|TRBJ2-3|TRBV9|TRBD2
CASSPSGSGGPTDTQYF
TGTGCCAGCAGCCCGAGTGGTAGCGGGGGGCCCACAGATACGCAGTATTTT
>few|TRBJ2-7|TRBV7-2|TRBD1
CASSLEGQVPYEQYF
TGTGCCAGCAGCTTAGAGGGACAGGTCCCCTACGAGCAGTACTTC
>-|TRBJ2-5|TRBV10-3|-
CAIRPALTQETQYF
TGTGCCATCAGACCAGCCCTTACCCAAGAGACCCAGTACTTC
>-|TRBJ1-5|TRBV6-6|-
CASHNQGFNQPQHF
TGTGCCAGCCATAACCAGGGATTCAATCAGCCCCAGCATTTT
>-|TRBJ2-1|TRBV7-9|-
CASSLNYINEQFF
TGTGCCAGCAGCTTAAACTATATCAATGAGCAGTTCTTC
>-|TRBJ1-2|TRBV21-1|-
CASSKLYGQELYGYTF
TGTGCCAGCAGCAAACTGTATGGACAGGAGCTCTATGGCTACACCTTC
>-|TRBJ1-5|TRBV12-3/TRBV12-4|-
CASSFLGNQPQHF
TGTGCCAGCAGCTTTCTTGGGAATCAGCCCCAGCATTTT
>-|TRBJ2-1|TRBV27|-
CASSFVGDENEQFF
TGTGCCAGCAGTTTTGTCGGGGATGAGAATGAGCAGTTCTTC
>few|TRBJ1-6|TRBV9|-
CASKGQDNSPLHF
TGTGCCAGCAAGGGGCAGGATAATTCACCCCTCCACTTT
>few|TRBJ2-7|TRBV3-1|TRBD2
CASSPGLAGGLSYEQYF
TGTGCCAGCAGCCCGGGACTAGCGGGGGGTCTCTCCTACGAGCAGTACTTC
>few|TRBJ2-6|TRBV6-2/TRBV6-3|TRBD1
CASSRDRESSGANVLTF
TGTGCCAGCAGTCGGGACAGGGAGAGCTCTGGGGCCAACGTCCTGACTTTC
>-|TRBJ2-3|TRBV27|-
CASSFGGGNTQYF
TGTGCCAGCAGTTTCGGGGGCGGGAATACGCAGTATTTT
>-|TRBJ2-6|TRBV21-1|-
CASPPGNPPGANVLTF
TGTGCCAGCCCCCCAGGGAATCCTCCTGGGGCCAACGTCCTGACTTTC
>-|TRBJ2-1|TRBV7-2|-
CASSSIGALAYNEQFF
TGTGCCAGCAGCTCCATAGGGGCGTTAGCCTACAATGAGCAGTTCTTC
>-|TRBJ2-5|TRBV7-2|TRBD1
CASSGPGQGFLQTQYF
TGTGCCAGCAGCGGACCGGGACAGGGATTTCTGCAGACCCAGTACTTC
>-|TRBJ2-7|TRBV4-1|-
CASSQEILRLSYEQYF
TGCGCCAGCAGCCAAGAAATACTGAGGCTGTCCTACGAGCAGTACTTC
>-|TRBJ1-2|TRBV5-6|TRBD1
CASSSDRGRHGYTF
TGTGCCAGCAGCTCGGACAGGGGACGACATGGCTACACCTTC